This TCR beta chain appears in the sequencing data of a study of T cells after yellow fever vaccination. In the study overall: Fractions of limited cellularity were prepared by means of SMART-Seq v4 Ultra Low Input.

Each CDR3 protein is one row after TCRdb ran MiXCR on the 5' RACE reads. The data show more than 25,000 distinct CDR3 sequences, with approximately 6.5% seen just once and just under 25% held by the top ten. Study-level findings and limits: Booster sampling recovered most clones from primary vaccination (nearly 98% CD4, roughly 86% CD8).

This clonotype showed up many times. The receptor was isolated from a man under 40 who received the YFV17D yellow fever vaccine. This specimen consisted of PBMCs, either bulk or a sorted T-cell subset (CD4+, CD8+, memory, or dextramer-sorted; not recorded which), obtained on the day of the yellow fever booster vaccination.

The DNA of the CDR3 is TGCGCCAGCAGCCCGACTAGCGCCTCCTACAATGAGCAGTTCTTC. Its protein is CASSPTSASYNEQFF. The chain uses TRBV5-1 and TRBJ2-1; 8 nucleotides match TRBD2. CDR3 length: 15 residues. Trimming took 4 bases from V and 0 from J; bases not matched to a gene: 3. In germline, CDR1 is SGHRS, CDR2 YFSETQ.